This T cell receptor beta chain is drawn from a study of control samples from healthy donors and cancer patients. CDR1 and CDR2 (germline): SGHDT, YYEEEE. The V end lost 4 bases, the J end lost 6 bases, and 17 bases lay between the germline ends. The CDR3 sequence is 15 residues long. Sequenced by immunoSEQ multiplex PCR; TCRdb stores in-frame clones only, minus some. The sample contains 100,000 or so clones, roughly 85% of which appear only once. The chain couples TRBV5-6 to TRBJ2-1, with a tentative D call TRBD1 (6 bases). Sequencing was performed on blood. The sequence came from a woman in her 50s in good health. The CDR3 sequence is CASSDGTRPINEQFF. CDR3 bases: TGTGCCAGCAGCGATGGGACAAGGCCTATCAATGAGCAGTTCTTC.